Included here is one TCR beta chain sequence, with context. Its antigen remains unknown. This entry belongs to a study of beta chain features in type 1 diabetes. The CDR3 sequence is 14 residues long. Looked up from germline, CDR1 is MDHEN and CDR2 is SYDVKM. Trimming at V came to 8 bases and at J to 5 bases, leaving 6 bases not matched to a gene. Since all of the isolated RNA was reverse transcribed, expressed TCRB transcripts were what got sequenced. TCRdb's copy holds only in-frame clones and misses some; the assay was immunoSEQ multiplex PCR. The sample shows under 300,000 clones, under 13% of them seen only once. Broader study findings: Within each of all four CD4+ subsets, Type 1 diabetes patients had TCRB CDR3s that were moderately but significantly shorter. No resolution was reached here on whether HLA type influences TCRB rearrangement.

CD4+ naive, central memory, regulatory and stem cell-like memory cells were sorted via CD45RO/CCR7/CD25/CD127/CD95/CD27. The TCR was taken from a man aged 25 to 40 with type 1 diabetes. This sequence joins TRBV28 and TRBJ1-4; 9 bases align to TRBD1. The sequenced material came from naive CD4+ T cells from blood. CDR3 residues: CASAPGTGNEKLFF. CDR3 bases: TGTGCCAGCGCGCCCGGGACAGGGAATGAAAAACTGTTTTTT.